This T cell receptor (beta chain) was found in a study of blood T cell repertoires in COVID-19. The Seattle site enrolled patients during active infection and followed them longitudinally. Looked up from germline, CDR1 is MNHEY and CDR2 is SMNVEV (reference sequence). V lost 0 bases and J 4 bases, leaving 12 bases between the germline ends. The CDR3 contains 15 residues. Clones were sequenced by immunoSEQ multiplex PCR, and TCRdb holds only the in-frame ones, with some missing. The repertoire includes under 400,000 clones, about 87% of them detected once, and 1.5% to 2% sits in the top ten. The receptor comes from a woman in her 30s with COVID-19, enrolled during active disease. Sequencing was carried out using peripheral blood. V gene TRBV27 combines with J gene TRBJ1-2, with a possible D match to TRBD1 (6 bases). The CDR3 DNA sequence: TGTGCCAGCAGTTTATCGGGGACAAACATCTATGGCTACACCTTC. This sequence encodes CASSLSGTNIYGYTF.